This T cell receptor (beta chain) derives from a study of blood T cell repertoires in COVID-19. Turning to the study itself: Samples of COVID-19 (acute and convalescent) were obtained from the United States, Italy and Spain. PBMCs, B-cell-depleted T cells, or T cells were the source of the cDNA or gDNA that made up the material.

Germline V lookup: CDR1 ENHRY, CDR2 SYGVKD. Trimming cost V 2 bases and J 2 bases; bases outside gene matches: 9. The CDR3 has 17 amino acids. Original handling: Estimation of nucleated cell counts was performed using reference gene primer amplification. TCRdb's copy holds only in-frame clones and misses some; the assay was immunoSEQ multiplex PCR. V and J calls and clone size are copied from that table; D and trimming were computed from the DNA. The sample consists of 100,000 to 120,000 clones, 70% to 90% of them appearing once. The specimen sequenced was peripheral blood. J is TRBJ1-5 and V is TRBV10-3, with TRBD1 matching 7 bases. The sequence came from a human donor in a cohort sampled during active COVID-19. In DNA form, the CDR3 reads TGTGCCATCAGTGAGGGCTTACAGGGGATTGGCAATCAGCCCCAGCATTTT. Encoded protein: CAISEGLQGIGNQPQHF.